The entry below gives a single TCR beta chain sequence along with its context. The antigen remains undetermined. Sequencing was performed with immunoSEQ multiplex PCR; in TCRdb, only in-frame clones are kept and a portion is missing. The data contain tens of thousands of clones, around 85% of them singletons. This entry comes from a study of OX40 agonist ivuxolimab in advanced cancers. Overall study results and limits: Some nonresponders additionally presented with little normalized T-cell clonal expansion.

The CDR3 sequence is 10 residues long. Germline V gene lookup returns CDR1 MNHEY and CDR2 SVGAGI. With 8 bases removed from V and 6 bases from J, the gap between germline ends came to 8 bases. The specimen was CD4+ or CD8+ T cells sorted from blood, collected in a trial of the OX40 agonist ivuxolimab. The TCR comes from an adult with an advanced solid tumor such as melanoma, head and neck, liver or kidney cancer. This chain links TRBV6-5 with TRBJ2-7; unclear D gene. CDR3 in amino acids: CASSTVEQYF. CDR3 nucleotides: TGTGCCAGCTCGACCGTCGAGCAGTACTTC.